This is a list of T cell receptor beta chains from one sample in a study of CD8+CD57+ T cells in acquired aplastic anemia. In TCRdb, the reads were re-called with MiXCR into one record per CDR3 protein. The sample consists of a few hundred thousand distinct CDR3 sequences, 40% to 60% of them appearing once. The sequencing input was sorted CD4+, CD8+, or CD8+CD57+ T cells (not recorded which) from PBMCs. These receptors were taken from a human donor with aplastic anemia. CDR3s include the opening cysteine and the closing phenylalanine or tryptophan. D genes are given only for firm matches. Rows give clone size only sometimes, using once, few, many, or a class for an expanded clone.

J,V,size,D,CDR3,DNA
TRBJ1-1,TRBV11-3,once,.,CASSFRTTNTEAFF,TGTGCCAGCAGCTTCCGTACAACGAACACTGAAGCTTTCTTT
TRBJ1-5,TRBV6-1,many,.,CASSPVGQPQHF,TGTGCCAGCAGTCCTGTGGGTCAGCCCCAGCATTTT
TRBJ1-1,TRBV20-1,.,TRBD1,CSARGGTGRRVNTEAFF,TGCAGTGCTAGAGGTGGGACAGGGCGAAGGGTGAACACTGAAGCTTTCTTT
TRBJ1-2,TRBV7-2,.,.,CASSLAGSVYGYTF,TGTGCCAGCAGCTTAGCGGGCAGCGTCTATGGCTACACCTTC
TRBJ2-1,TRBV10-3,.,TRBD1,CAISEPGTGGYEQFF,TGTGCCATCAGTGAGCCCGGGACAGGGGGCTATGAGCAGTTCTTC
TRBJ2-1,TRBV5-1,.,.,CASSLVSGAEFF,TGCGCCAGCAGCTTGGTGTCAGGGGCCGAGTTCTTC
TRBJ2-7,TRBV20-1,.,.,CSATGTNPYEQYF,TGCAGTGCTACCGGGACGAATCCCTACGAGCAGTACTTC
TRBJ2-7,TRBV12-3/TRBV12-4,many,.,CASSPKDGSYEQYF,TGTGCCAGCAGTCCCAAGGACGGTTCCTACGAGCAGTACTTC
TRBJ1-3,TRBV6-5,many,.,CASSFSYLSGNTIYF,TGTGCCAGCAGTTTCTCCTATTTATCTGGAAACACCATATATTTT
TRBJ2-1,TRBV10-1,.,.,CASSEAGPSYNEQFF,TGCGCCAGCAGTGAAGCCGGGCCATCCTACAATGAGCAGTTCTTC
TRBJ2-7,TRBV28,.,TRBD1,CASSFQGTGSYEQYF,TGTGCCAGCAGTTTCCAGGGGACAGGGTCCTACGAGCAGTACTTC
TRBJ1-1,TRBV5-6,few,.,CASSTTYRGRSNTEAFF,TGTGCCAGCAGCACCACATATAGGGGCAGGAGTAACACTGAAGCTTTCTTT
TRBJ2-3,TRBV7-9,.,.,CASRPTGPLSTDTQYF,TGTGCCAGCAGGCCAACCGGGCCCCTAAGCACAGATACGCAGTATTTT
TRBJ2-2,TRBV30,.,TRBD1,CAWTGTANTGELFF,TGTGCCTGGACCGGGACAGCGAACACCGGGGAGCTGTTTTTT
TRBJ2-3,TRBV10-3,.,TRBD2,CASSGVTQGTQYF,TGTGCCAGTAGCGGGGTAACTCAGGGTACGCAGTATTTT
TRBJ2-7,TRBV12-3/TRBV12-4,.,TRBD2,CASSPIAGEQYF,TGTGCCAGCAGCCCTATAGCGGGAGAACAGTACTTC
TRBJ2-2,TRBV24-1,.,TRBD2,CATSDRLAGNTGELFF,TGTGCCACCAGTGATAGGCTAGCGGGGAACACCGGGGAGCTGTTTTTT
TRBJ2-7,TRBV6-1,.,TRBD1,CASRPLTGTGTYEQYF,TGTGCCAGCAGGCCTTTAACCGGGACAGGGACCTACGAGCAGTACTTC
TRBJ1-5,TRBV25-1,many,.,CASSTGMGQPQHF,TGTGCCAGCAGTACAGGGATGGGGCAGCCCCAGCATTTT
TRBJ2-3,TRBV9,few,.,CASSVRAGEDTQYF,TGTGCCAGCAGCGTGCGGGCAGGGGAAGATACGCAGTATTTT